This T cell receptor (beta chain) is from a study of blood T cells in healthy people across ages. Alongside a J-beta primer mix, a sample-barcoded 5' primer served in a second PCR lasting roughly 6 to 11 cycles. TCRdb independently ran MiXCR on the 5' RACE reads; one entry per CDR3 protein. Of roughly 2 million distinct CDR3 sequences listed, around half are singletons. The germline gives CDR1 LGHNA, CDR2 YSLEER. The CDR3 covers 12 residues. Trimming removed 0 bases at V and 8 bases at J, with 6 bases between. The sample taken for sequencing was blood. V and J are TRBV4-3 and TRBJ2-3; no reliable D call. The receptor's source is a woman between 40 and 55 years old in good health. CDR3 loop: CASSQDKATQYF. The CDR3 DNA reads as TGCGCCAGCAGCCAAGATAAGGCTACGCAGTATTTT.